This T cell receptor beta chain derives from a study of vaccination effects on CD4 cells after COVID-19. About the research overall: Researchers obtained post-vaccine samples at a median of 72 days past the second dose.

Comments on this clone: Antigen: not known. Other DNA sequences in the sample encode the same CDR3.

V lost 1 base to trimming and J lost 5 bases; unmatched junction nucleotides: 2. The germline gives CDR1 KGHSH, CDR2 LQKENI. This CDR3 is 14 amino acids long. Under the ViraFEST assay, PBMC were stimulated with viral peptide pools so that antigen-specific CD4+ T cells expanded. Sequencing was performed afterwards. The authors isolated CD4+ T cells after less than eleven days of culture. Every participant took two doses of the BNT162b2 or mRNA-1273 vaccine. PBMC cultures contained about 2 million cells per well, 7.5 to 10 IU/ml IL-2 and roughly 9.5 ug/ml peptides. Cultures received IL-2 medium that replaced half the medium on days 3 and 7. Sequenced by immunoSEQ multiplex PCR; TCRdb stores in-frame clones only, minus some. The sample yields approximately 24,000 clones, over 70% seen once.

The sequencing used CD4+ T cells from PBMCs cultured with HCoV-NL63 spike peptides, collected after COVID-19 vaccination. The V call is TRBV18, the J call TRBJ2-7; the match to TRBD1 covers 10 bases. The TCR originated in a human donor who received a COVID-19 vaccine. The CDR3 bases are TGTGCCAGCTCACCACGGACAGGGGGTGACGAGCAGTACTTC. Translated: CASSPRTGGDEQYF.